This T cell receptor beta chain was documented in a study of response to subunit inactivated influenza vaccine. Broader study findings: With each seasonal influenza vaccination, the authors suggested, few new T cells are recruited.

In germline, CDR1 is DFQATT, CDR2 SNEGSKA (reference sequence). CDR3 length: 12 amino acids. The V and J ends lost 3 bases and 6 bases respectively, with 9 bases between them. About this clonotype itself: The antigen remains unidentified.

Each CDR3 protein gets one entry after TCRdb re-called the RT-PCR reads with MiXCR. The sample carries 500,000 or so distinct CDR3 sequences, approximately 15% recorded once. This TCR was recovered from a man in his fifties or sixties who received an inactivated influenza vaccine. This rearrangement joins TRBV20-1 to TRBJ2-1; D is undetermined. The material sequenced was CD4+ T cells sorted from PBMCs, taken less than 30 months after vaccination. CDR3 DNA: TGCAGTGCTAGTTCGGAGTTCAATGAGCAGTTCTTC. Translated, it gives CSASSEFNEQFF.